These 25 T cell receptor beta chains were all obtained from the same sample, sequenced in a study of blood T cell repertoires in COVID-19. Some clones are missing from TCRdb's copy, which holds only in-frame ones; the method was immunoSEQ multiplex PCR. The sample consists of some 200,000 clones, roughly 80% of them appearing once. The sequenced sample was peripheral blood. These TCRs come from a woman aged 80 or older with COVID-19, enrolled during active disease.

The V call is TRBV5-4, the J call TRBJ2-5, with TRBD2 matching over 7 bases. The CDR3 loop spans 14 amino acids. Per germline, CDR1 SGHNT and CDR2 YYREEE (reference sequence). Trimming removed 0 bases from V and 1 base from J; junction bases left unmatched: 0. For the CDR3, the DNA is TGTGCCAGCAGCTTGGGGGGGGGCCAAGAGACCCAGTACTTC. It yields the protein CASSLGGGQETQYF.

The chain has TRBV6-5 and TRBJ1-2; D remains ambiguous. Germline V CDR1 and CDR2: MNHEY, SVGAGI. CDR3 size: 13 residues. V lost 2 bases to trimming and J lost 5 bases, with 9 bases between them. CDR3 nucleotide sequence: TGTGCCAGCAGTTACGAGGGAAGATATGGCTACACCTTC. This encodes CASSYEGRYGYTF.

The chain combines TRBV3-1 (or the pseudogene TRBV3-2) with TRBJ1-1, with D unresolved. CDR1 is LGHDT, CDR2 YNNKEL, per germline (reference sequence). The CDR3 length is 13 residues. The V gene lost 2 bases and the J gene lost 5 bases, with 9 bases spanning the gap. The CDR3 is CASSQFGRTEAFF. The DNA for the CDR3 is TGTGCCAGCAGCCAATTCGGGAGGACTGAAGCTTTCTTT.

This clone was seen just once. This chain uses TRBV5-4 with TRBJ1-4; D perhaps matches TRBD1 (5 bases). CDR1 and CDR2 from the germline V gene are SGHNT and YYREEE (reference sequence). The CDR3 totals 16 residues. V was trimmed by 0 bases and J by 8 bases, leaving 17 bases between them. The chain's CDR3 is CASSLGRGGVREKLFF. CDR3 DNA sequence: TGTGCCAGCAGCTTGGGGCGGGGAGGGGTGCGGGAAAAACTGTTTTTT.

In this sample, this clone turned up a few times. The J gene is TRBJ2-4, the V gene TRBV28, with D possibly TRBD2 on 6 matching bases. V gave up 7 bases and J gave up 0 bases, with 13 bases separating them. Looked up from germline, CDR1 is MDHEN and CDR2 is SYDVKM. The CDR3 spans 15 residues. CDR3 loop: CASTLSGVAKNIQYF. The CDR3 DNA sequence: TGTGCCAGCACCCTGTCGGGGGTAGCCAAAAACATTCAGTACTTC.

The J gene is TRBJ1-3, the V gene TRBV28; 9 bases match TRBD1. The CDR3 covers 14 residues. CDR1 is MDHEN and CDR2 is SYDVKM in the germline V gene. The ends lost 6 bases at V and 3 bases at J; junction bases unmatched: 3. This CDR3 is CASRRQGVGNTIYF. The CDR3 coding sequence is TGTGCCAGCAGACGACAGGGGGTTGGAAACACCATATATTTT.

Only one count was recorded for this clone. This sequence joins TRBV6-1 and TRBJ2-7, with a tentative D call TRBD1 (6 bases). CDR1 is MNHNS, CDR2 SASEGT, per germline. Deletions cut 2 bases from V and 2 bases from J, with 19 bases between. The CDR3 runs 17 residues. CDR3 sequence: CASSEYPGQLKTYEQYV. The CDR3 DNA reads TGTGCCAGCAGTGAATATCCGGGACAATTAAAAACCTACGAGCAGTACGTC.

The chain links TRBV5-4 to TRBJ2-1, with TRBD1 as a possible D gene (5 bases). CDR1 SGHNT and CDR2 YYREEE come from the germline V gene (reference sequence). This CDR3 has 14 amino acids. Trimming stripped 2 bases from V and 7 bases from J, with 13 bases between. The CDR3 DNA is TGTGCCAGCAGCTTCCCCCGCCCAGGGAATGAGCAGTTCTTC. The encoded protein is CASSFPRPGNEQFF.

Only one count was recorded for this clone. As DNA, the CDR3 is TGCGCCAGCAGCTTGGGCAATACCGAGGAAAAACTGTTTTTT. This codes for CASSLGNTEEKLFF. The gene calls are TRBV5-1 and TRBJ1-4; D is uncertain. V was clipped by 0 bases and J by 8 bases, with 11 bases between them. In germline, CDR1 is SGHRS, CDR2 YFSETQ. The CDR3 covers 14 residues.

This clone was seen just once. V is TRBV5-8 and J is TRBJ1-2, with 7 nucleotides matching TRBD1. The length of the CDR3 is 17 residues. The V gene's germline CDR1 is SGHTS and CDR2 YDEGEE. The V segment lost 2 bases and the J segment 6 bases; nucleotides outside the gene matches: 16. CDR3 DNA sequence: TGTGCCAGCAGCTTACAGGGGCCGCGTTTGTCTTCCCATGGCTACACCTTC. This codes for CASSLQGPRLSSHGYTF.

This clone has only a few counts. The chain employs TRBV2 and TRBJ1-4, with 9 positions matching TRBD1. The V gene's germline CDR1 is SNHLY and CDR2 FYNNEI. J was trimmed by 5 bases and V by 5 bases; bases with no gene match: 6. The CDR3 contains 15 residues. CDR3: CASSPPTGGNEKLFF. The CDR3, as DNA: TGTGCCAGCAGTCCCCCGACAGGGGGGAATGAAAAACTGTTTTTT.

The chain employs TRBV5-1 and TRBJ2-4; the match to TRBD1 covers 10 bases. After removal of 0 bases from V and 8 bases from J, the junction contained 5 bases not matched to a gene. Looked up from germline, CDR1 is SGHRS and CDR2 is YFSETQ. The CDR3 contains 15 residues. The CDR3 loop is CASSLGGQGSYIQYF. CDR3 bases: TGCGCCAGCAGCTTGGGGGGACAGGGGTCGTACATTCAGTACTTC.

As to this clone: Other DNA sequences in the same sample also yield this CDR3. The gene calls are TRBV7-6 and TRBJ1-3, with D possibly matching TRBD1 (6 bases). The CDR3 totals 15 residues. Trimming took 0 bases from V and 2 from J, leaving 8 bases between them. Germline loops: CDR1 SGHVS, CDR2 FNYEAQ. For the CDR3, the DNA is TGTGCCAGCAGCTTAGCCAGGGGAGCTGGAAACACCATATATTTT. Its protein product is CASSLARGAGNTIYF.

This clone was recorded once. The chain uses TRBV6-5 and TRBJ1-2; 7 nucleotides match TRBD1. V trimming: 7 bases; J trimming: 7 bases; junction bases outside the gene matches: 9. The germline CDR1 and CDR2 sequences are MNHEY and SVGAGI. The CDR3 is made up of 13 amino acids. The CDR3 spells CASTQTGVSGYTF. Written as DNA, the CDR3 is TGTGCCAGCACCCAAACAGGGGTGAGTGGCTACACCTTC.

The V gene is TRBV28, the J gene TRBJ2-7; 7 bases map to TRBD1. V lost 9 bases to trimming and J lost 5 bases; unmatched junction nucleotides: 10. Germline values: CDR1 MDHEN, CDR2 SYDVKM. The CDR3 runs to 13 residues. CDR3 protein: CASSGQNPHEQYV. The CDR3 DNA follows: TGTGCCAGTTCGGGACAGAACCCCCACGAGCAGTACGTC.

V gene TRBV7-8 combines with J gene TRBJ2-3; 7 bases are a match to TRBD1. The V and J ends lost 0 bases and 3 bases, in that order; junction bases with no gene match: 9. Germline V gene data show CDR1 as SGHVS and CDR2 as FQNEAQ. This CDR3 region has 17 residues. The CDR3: CASSLADRELGTDTQYF. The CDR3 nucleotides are TGTGCCAGCAGCTTAGCTGACAGGGAGCTGGGGACAGATACGCAGTATTTT.

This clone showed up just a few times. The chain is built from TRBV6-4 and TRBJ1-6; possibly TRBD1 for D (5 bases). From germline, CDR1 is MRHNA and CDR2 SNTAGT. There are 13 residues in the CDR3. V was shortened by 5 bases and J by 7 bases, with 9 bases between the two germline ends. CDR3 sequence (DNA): TGTGCCAGCAGTCGGGACTACAATTCACCCCTCCACTTT. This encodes CASSRDYNSPLHF.

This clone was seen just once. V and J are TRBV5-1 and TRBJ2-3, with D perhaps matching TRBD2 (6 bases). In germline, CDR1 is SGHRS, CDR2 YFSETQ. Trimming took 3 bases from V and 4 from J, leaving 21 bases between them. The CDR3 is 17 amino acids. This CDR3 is CASSSPRGGGLADTQYF. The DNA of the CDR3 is TGCGCCAGCAGCTCCCCACGGGGTGGAGGGCTGGCAGATACGCAGTATTTT.

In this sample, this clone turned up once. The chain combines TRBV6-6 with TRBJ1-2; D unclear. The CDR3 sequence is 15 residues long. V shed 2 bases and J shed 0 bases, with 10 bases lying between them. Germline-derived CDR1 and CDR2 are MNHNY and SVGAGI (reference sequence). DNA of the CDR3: TGTGCCAGCAGTTACGGAGAGAATGCTAACTATGGCTACACCTTC. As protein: CASSYGENANYGYTF.

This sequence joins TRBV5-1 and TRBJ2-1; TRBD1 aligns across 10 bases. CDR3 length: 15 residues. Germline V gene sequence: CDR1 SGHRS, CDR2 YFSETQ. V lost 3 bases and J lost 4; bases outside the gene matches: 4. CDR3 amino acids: CASSSTGGIYNEQFF. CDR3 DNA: TGCGCCAGCAGCTCGACAGGGGGCATTTACAATGAGCAGTTCTTC.

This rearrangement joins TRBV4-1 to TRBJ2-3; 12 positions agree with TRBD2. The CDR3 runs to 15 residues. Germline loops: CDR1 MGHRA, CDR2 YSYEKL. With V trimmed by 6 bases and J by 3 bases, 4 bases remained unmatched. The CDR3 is CASSATSGGTDTQYF. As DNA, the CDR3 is TGCGCCAGCAGTGCGACTAGCGGGGGAACAGATACGCAGTATTTT.

The DNA for the CDR3 is TGTGCCAGCAGATGGACTGGACTAAGCACAGATACGCAGTATTTT. Translated, it gives CASRWTGLSTDTQYF. The rearrangement links TRBV2 to TRBJ2-3; perhaps TRBD2 as D (6 bases). CDR3 length equals 15 residues. Germline V gene sequence: CDR1 SNHLY, CDR2 FYNNEI. Trimming removed 6 bases at V and 0 bases at J, with 13 bases between.

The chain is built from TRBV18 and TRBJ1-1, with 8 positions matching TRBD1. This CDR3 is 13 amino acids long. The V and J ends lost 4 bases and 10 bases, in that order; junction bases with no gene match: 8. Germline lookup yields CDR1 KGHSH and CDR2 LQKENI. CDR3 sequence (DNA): TGTGCCAGCTCACGAGAAATCGGACAGGGAGCTTTCTTT. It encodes CASSREIGQGAFF.

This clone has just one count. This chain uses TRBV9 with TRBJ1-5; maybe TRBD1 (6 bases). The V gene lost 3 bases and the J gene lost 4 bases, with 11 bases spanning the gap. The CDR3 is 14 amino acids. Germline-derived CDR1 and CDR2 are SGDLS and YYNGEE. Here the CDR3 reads CASSAGQGNQPQHF. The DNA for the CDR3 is TGTGCCAGCAGCGCGGGACAAGGAAATCAGCCCCAGCATTTT.

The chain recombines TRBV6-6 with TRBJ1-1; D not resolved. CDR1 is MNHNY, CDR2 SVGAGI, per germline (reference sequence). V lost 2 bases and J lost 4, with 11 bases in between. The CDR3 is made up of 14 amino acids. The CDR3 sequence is CASSYPESGTEAFF. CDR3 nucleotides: TGTGCCAGCAGTTACCCTGAGTCGGGCACTGAAGCTTTCTTT.